This TCR beta chain was identified in a study of blood T cells in healthy people across ages. The study, taken as a whole, reports: Naive T cell percentage and TCR beta diversity correlated strongly.

Trimming removed 10 bases from V and 4 bases from J, with 12 bases in between. CDR1 and CDR2 (germline): MDHEN, SYDVKM. The CDR3 covers 12 residues. This clonotype was seen only a few times. Its antigen is still unknown. Using a J-beta primer mix together with a sample-barcoded 5' primer, a second PCR was run for about 7 to 12 cycles. TCRdb re-called the 5' RACE reads through MiXCR, storing one row per CDR3 protein. The table has hundreds of thousands of distinct CDR3 sequences, 35% to 45% seen once. Researchers isolated at least 7 million PBMCs per sample. The receptor was derived from an older woman in good health. The sample consisted of blood. This chain uses TRBV28 with TRBJ2-3; possibly TRBD2 for D (6 bases). The CDR3 sequence: CATHLASDTQYF. CDR3 bases: TGTGCCACCCACCTAGCGTCAGATACGCAGTATTTT.